The 9 T cell receptor beta chains presented below share a single source sample, sequenced in a study of blood T cell repertoires in COVID-19. This table comes from immunoSEQ multiplex PCR, and its TCRdb copy is limited to in-frame clones, with some not included. The table has roughly 97,000 clones, about nine tenths seen once. The sequenced sample was peripheral blood. These receptors were obtained from a man aged 60 to 69 with acute or convalescent COVID-19.

V is TRBV6-5 and J is TRBJ1-2; 9 nucleotides align to TRBD1. There are 13 residues in the CDR3. Germline assignment: CDR1 MNHEY and CDR2 SVGAGI. Unmatched junction bases numbered 9, after V lost 8 bases and J lost 8 bases. The CDR3 coding sequence is TGTGCCAGCGAGTCGGGGACAGGGTACGGCTACACCTTC. Residues: CASESGTGYGYTF.

The chain is built from TRBV4-2 and TRBJ1-5; TRBD1 matches at 7 bases. The germline V gene encodes CDR1 LGHNA and CDR2 YNFKEQ. Trimming cost V 1 base and J 6 bases; bases outside gene matches: 6. This CDR3 is built from 15 residues. CDR3 nucleotide sequence: TGTGCCAGCAGCCAAGGACGGCAGGGGGGTCAGCCCCAGCATTTT. Translation gives CASSQGRQGGQPQHF.

This chain joins TRBV18 and TRBJ1-2; tentative D call: TRBD1 (5 bases). The CDR3 consists of 15 residues. V was cut by 1 base and J by 5 bases, with 14 bases left in between. Germline CDR1 and CDR2: KGHSH and LQKENI. As DNA, the CDR3 is TGTGCCAGCTCACCACAGGCCATCGGGGGTTATGGCTACACCTTC. Amino acids: CASSPQAIGGYGYTF.

The rearrangement joins TRBV20-1 to TRBJ2-5, with a tentative D call TRBD1 (6 bases). Per germline, CDR1 DFQATT and CDR2 SNEGSKA (reference sequence). The CDR3 sequence is 15 residues long. Trimming removed 3 bases from V and 5 bases from J, with 19 bases in between. In nucleotides, the CDR3 is TGCAGTGCTAGTCCCAGGGGCCGAACTTGGGAGACCCAGTACTTC. Protein sequence: CSASPRGRTWETQYF.

This clone has a single count. The gene calls are TRBV6-5 and TRBJ1-2; D gene uncertain. The ends were cut back, 0 bases at V and 0 bases at J, with 11 bases in the middle. Germline values: CDR1 MNHEY, CDR2 SVGAGI. This CDR3 contains 16 residues. The chain's CDR3 is CASSYSSGLANYGYTF. In DNA, the CDR3 is TGTGCCAGCAGTTACTCGTCCGGGTTAGCTAACTATGGCTACACCTTC.

The chain uses TRBV12-5 and TRBJ2-7, with D possibly being TRBD2 (6 bases). CDR1 is LGHNT and CDR2 is FRNRAP in the germline V gene. Between the trimmed V and J ends, which lost 7 bases and 7 bases, there was a span of 14 bases. This CDR3 has 12 amino acids. CDR3 sequence: CASAPGGEEQYF. CDR3 in DNA: TGTGCTAGTGCCCCCGGCGGGGAGGAGCAGTACTTC.

The chain carries TRBV2 and TRBJ1-5; the match to TRBD1 covers 9 bases. With V trimmed by 5 bases and J by 6 bases, 8 bases remained unmatched. The germline gives CDR1 SNHLY, CDR2 FYNNEI. The CDR3 is made up of 15 amino acids. The CDR3 here is CASSFTGGQVQPQHF. CDR3 nucleotides: TGTGCCAGCAGTTTCACAGGGGGCCAAGTTCAGCCCCAGCATTTT.

This chain connects TRBV10-3 to TRBJ1-5, with D possibly TRBD1 on 6 matching bases. Germline CDR1 is ENHRY and CDR2 is SYGVKD. The CDR3 is 13 amino acids. V lost 7 bases and J lost 3, with 10 bases in between. The CDR3 nucleotides read TGTGCCATCACCCAGGGGAACAATCAGCCCCAGCATTTT. Its protein product is CAITQGNNQPQHF.

V gene TRBV11-3 combines with J gene TRBJ2-7, with TRBD1 matching over 8 bases. The CDR3 covers 13 residues. The V gene's germline CDR1 is SGHNT and CDR2 YENEEA. After removal of 5 bases from V and 2 bases from J, the junction contained 2 bases not matched to a gene. CDR3 loop: CASSLTGAYEQYF. In nucleotides, the CDR3 is TGTGCCAGCAGCCTGACAGGGGCCTACGAGCAGTACTTC.